This entry lists 27 T cell receptor beta chains sequenced from one sample in a study of blood T cell repertoires in COVID-19. The data were produced by immunoSEQ multiplex PCR, yet TCRdb's version contains in-frame clones alone and is incomplete. The table records around 100,000 clones, 91% of them present only once. The sequenced material came from peripheral blood. These receptors were collected from a man aged 60 to 75 with acute or convalescent COVID-19.

This chain uses TRBV30 with TRBJ1-6, with D perhaps matching TRBD1 (6 bases). Trimming removed 0 bases from V and 1 base from J, with 7 bases in between. The CDR3 consists of 15 residues. Germline assignment: CDR1 GTSNPN and CDR2 SVGIG (reference sequence). The CDR3 region has the DNA TGTGCCTGGAGTGTAAGGGGGTCCTATAATTCACCCCTCCACTTT. It codes for CAWSVRGSYNSPLHF.

The CDR3 nucleotides read TGTGCCAGCAGCCCGTCGACAGGGGTCGACTACTATGGCTACACCTTC. Protein sequence: CASSPSTGVDYYGYTF. The chain couples TRBV3-1 (or the pseudogene TRBV3-2) to TRBJ1-2; the match to TRBD1 covers 8 bases. The V segment lost 4 bases and the J segment 3 bases; nucleotides outside the gene matches: 10. There are 16 residues in the CDR3. Germline loops: CDR1 LGHDT, CDR2 YNNKEL (reference sequence).

The V call is TRBV6-6, the J call TRBJ2-1, with 10 bases matching TRBD1. V lost 6 bases and J lost 6; bases outside the gene matches: 8. The CDR3 spans 15 residues. Germline V CDR1 and CDR2: MNHNY, SVGAGI (reference sequence). The CDR3 DNA reads as TGTGCCAGCAGCTACCGGGGACAGGGGATCAATGAGCAGTTCTTC. It translates to CASSYRGQGINEQFF.

The J gene is TRBJ2-1, the V gene TRBV12-1; the table's D call of TRBD1 was not tested on the DNA. TRBV12-1 is recorded as a pseudogene. The CDR3 is 17 residues long. CDR3 in amino acids: CASSTMDRPSSYNEQFF. The CDR3 nucleotides read TGTGCCAGCAGCACGATGGACAGACCAAGCTCCTACAATGAGCAGTTCTTC.

The chain combines TRBV18 with TRBJ2-2, with 7 bases identical to TRBD1. This CDR3 contains 15 residues. Losses at the gene ends were 4 bases for V and 7 bases for J; bases not matched to a gene: 9. CDR1 and CDR2 (germline): KGHSH, LQKENI. The CDR3 reads CASSHSTGLSGELFF. The CDR3 bases are TGTGCCAGCTCACACTCGACAGGGCTAAGCGGGGAGCTGTTTTTT. Full variable domain (outside the CDR3, taken from reference TRBV18 and TRBJ2-2): NAGVMQNPRHLVRRRGQEARLRCSPMKGHSHVYWYRQLPEEGLKFMVYLQKENIIDESGMPKERFSAEFPKEGPSILRIQQVVRGDSAAYFCASSHSTGLSGELFFGEGSRLTVL.

The chain is built from TRBV7-6 and TRBJ1-1; weak D call: TRBD1 (6 bases). Germline CDR1 is SGHVS and CDR2 is FNYEAQ. The CDR3 is 17 residues long. Trimming took 2 bases from V and 4 from J, leaving 20 bases between them. This CDR3 reads CASSLSGAGYMSTEAFF. The DNA of the CDR3 is TGTGCCAGCAGCTTATCAGGGGCAGGATATATGAGCACTGAAGCTTTCTTT.

This sequence joins TRBV11-2 and TRBJ1-1; D may be TRBD1 (6 bases). CDR3 length: 14 amino acids. V was cut by 5 bases and J by 4 bases, with 14 bases left in between. Germline-derived CDR1 and CDR2 are SGHAT and FQNNGV. CDR3 sequence reads: CASSPGALGTEAFF. The CDR3 bases are TGTGCCAGCAGCCCAGGGGCTCTTGGCACTGAAGCTTTCTTT.

The J gene is TRBJ2-2, the V gene TRBV5-8, with D perhaps matching TRBD1 (6 bases). The CDR3 contains 15 residues. Looked up from germline, CDR1 is SGHTS and CDR2 is YDEGEE. Between the trimmed V and J ends, which lost 4 bases and 0 bases, there was a span of 10 bases. CDR3 nucleotides: TGTGCCAGCAGCCGAGGGGGTTCGAACACCGGGGAGCTGTTTTTT. As protein: CASSRGGSNTGELFF.

V and J are TRBV9 and TRBJ1-2; 11 bases align to TRBD1. The CDR3 has 15 amino acids. V trimming: 4 bases; J trimming: 3 bases; junction bases outside the gene matches: 5. Germline CDR1 reads SGDLS; CDR2 reads YYNGEE. The CDR3: CASSPGTGGYYGYTF. CDR3 coding DNA: TGTGCCAGCAGCCCGGGGACAGGGGGATACTATGGCTACACCTTC. Combining the CDR3 with reference TRBV9 and TRBJ1-2 gives the whole variable domain DSGVTQTPKHLITATGQRVTLRCSPRSGDLSVYWYQQSLDQGLQFLIQYYNGEERAKGNILERFSAQQFPDLHSELNLSSLELGDSALYFCASSPGTGGYYGYTFGSGTRLTVV.

The CDR3 sequence is CASTFRQGAGETQYF. CDR3 in DNA: TGCGCCAGCACGTTTAGACAGGGGGCCGGAGAGACCCAGTACTTC. This chain links TRBV4-1 with TRBJ2-5; the match to TRBD1 covers 10 bases. Germline assignment: CDR1 MGHRA and CDR2 YSYEKL. The CDR3 spans 15 residues. Trimming at V came to 7 bases and at J to 4 bases, leaving 9 bases not matched to a gene.

The chain couples TRBV5-1 to TRBJ1-1, with 9 bases that match TRBD1. The germline CDR1 and CDR2 sequences are SGHRS and YFSETQ. J was trimmed by 1 base and V by 0 bases; bases with no gene match: 7. This CDR3 region has 17 residues. The CDR3 coding sequence is TGCGCCAGCAGCTTGGGTGGGACAGGGACGAAGAACACTGAAGCTTTCTTT. As protein: CASSLGGTGTKNTEAFF.

This clone has a handful of counts. J is TRBJ2-2 and V is TRBV2; the match to TRBD1 covers 9 bases. The CDR3 has 16 residues. Germline CDR1 and CDR2: SNHLY and FYNNEI. After removal of 6 bases from V and 5 bases from J, the junction contained 10 bases not matched to a gene. CDR3 nucleotide sequence: TGTGCCAGCAGACCCACAGGGGGCGCGGGGACCGGGGAGCTGTTTTTT. Encoded protein: CASRPTGGAGTGELFF.

J is TRBJ1-6 and V is TRBV7-3, with TRBD1 as a possible D gene (6 bases). The CDR3 is 14 amino acids. Trimming stripped 1 base from V and 8 bases from J, with 9 bases between. The germline V gene has CDR1 SGHTA and CDR2 FQGTGA. CDR3 sequence (DNA): TGTGCCAGCAGCTTAAGACAGGCGGATTCACCCCTCCACTTT. Its translation: CASSLRQADSPLHF.

This clone showed up just once. The chain links TRBV7-9 to TRBJ1-5; 9 bases match TRBD1. Losses at the gene ends were 1 base for V and 0 bases for J; bases not matched to a gene: 4. The CDR3 runs 17 residues. Germline CDR1 reads SEHNR; CDR2 reads FQNEAQ (reference sequence). The CDR3 region is CASSLEGTGFSNQPQHF. DNA of the CDR3: TGTGCCAGCAGCTTAGAAGGGACAGGGTTTAGCAATCAGCCCCAGCATTTT.

J is TRBJ2-2 and V is TRBV11-3; no clear D gene. The CDR3 is 14 residues long. CDR1 is SGHNT and CDR2 is YENEEA in the germline V gene. With 2 bases removed from V and 4 bases from J, the gap between germline ends came to 8 bases. The CDR3 protein is CASSLTRGTGELFF. The CDR3 nucleotides are TGTGCCAGCAGCTTAACCCGAGGCACCGGGGAGCTGTTTTTT.

V is TRBV10-2 and J is TRBJ1-2, with a tentative D call TRBD1 (6 bases). Deletions cut 3 bases from V and 6 bases from J, with 17 bases between. Germline V gives CDR1 WSHSY, CDR2 SAAADI. The CDR3 covers 15 residues. The CDR3 bases are TGCGCCAGCAGTGAAGGCCGCGCAGGGGTGGATGGCTACACCTTC. Encoded protein: CASSEGRAGVDGYTF.

This rearrangement joins TRBV5-1 to TRBJ2-3, with D possibly matching TRBD2 (5 bases). This CDR3 contains 16 residues. V was trimmed by 2 bases and J by 3 bases, leaving 16 bases between them. Germline lookup yields CDR1 SGHRS and CDR2 YFSETQ. CDR3 in amino acids: CASSLAVSRGTDTQYF. DNA for the CDR3: TGCGCCAGCAGCTTAGCCGTCTCTAGAGGGACAGATACGCAGTATTTT.

J is TRBJ2-3 and V is TRBV7-6, with 12 bases lining up with TRBD2. The V segment lost 5 bases and the J segment 6 bases; nucleotides outside the gene matches: 9. This CDR3 is built from 16 residues. Germline CDR1 and CDR2: SGHVS and FNYEAQ. This CDR3 is CASSLSSGRASDTQYF. In DNA form, the CDR3 reads TGTGCCAGCAGCCTGTCTAGCGGGAGGGCCTCTGATACGCAGTATTTT.

The chain employs TRBV28 and TRBJ1-3, with D possibly matching TRBD1 (6 bases). The germline V gene encodes CDR1 MDHEN and CDR2 SYDVKM. Trimming cost V 8 bases and J 5 bases, with 13 bases left between them. The CDR3 covers 13 residues. The CDR3 is CASRPGGRNTIYF. CDR3 nucleotides: TGTGCCAGCCGGCCGGGGGGCAGAAACACCATATATTTT.

V gene TRBV3-1 (or the pseudogene TRBV3-2) combines with J gene TRBJ2-1; 14 bases are a match to TRBD2. Trimming took 4 bases from V and 7 from J; bases not matched to a gene: 3. The CDR3 runs 15 residues. Looked up from germline, CDR1 is LGHDT and CDR2 is YNNKEL (reference sequence). The chain's CDR3 is CASSPRTSGRNEQFF. As DNA, the CDR3 is TGTGCCAGCAGCCCGAGGACTAGCGGGAGGAATGAGCAGTTCTTC.

V usage is TRBV4-1 and J usage is TRBJ2-2, with D possibly TRBD2 on 5 matching bases. The CDR3 totals 16 residues. Germline CDR1 and CDR2: MGHRA and YSYEKL. Trimming left V 0 bases short and J 3 bases short, with 11 bases between. The DNA for the CDR3 is TGCGCCAGCAGCCAAGACCCTAGCCCGGACACCGGGGAGCTGTTTTTT. Protein sequence: CASSQDPSPDTGELFF.

The CDR3 is CASSLLAGAGETQYF. The CDR3 DNA reads as TGTGCCAGCAGCTTACTAGCGGGAGCGGGGGAGACCCAGTACTTC. This rearrangement joins TRBV6-6 to TRBJ2-5, with TRBD2 identical over 11 bases. This CDR3 spans 15 amino acids. V dropped 6 bases and J dropped 5; count of bases not matched to a gene: 8. The germline gives CDR1 MNHNY, CDR2 SVGAGI (reference sequence).

The CDR3 DNA sequence: TGTGCCAGCAGCTTAGGCCTCCATGCGGACACTGAAGCTTTCTTT. Translating it yields CASSLGLHADTEAFF. The chain carries TRBV7-9 and TRBJ1-1, with no clear D. V was clipped by 1 base and J by 3 bases, with 12 bases between them. This CDR3 has 15 amino acids. Per the germline V gene, CDR1 is SEHNR and CDR2 is FQNEAQ (reference sequence). Variable domain in full (rest from reference TRBV7-9 and TRBJ1-1): DTGVSQNPRHKITKRGQNVTFRCDPISEHNRLYWYRQTLGQGPEFLTYFQNEAQLEKSRLLSDRFSAERPKGSFSTLEIQRTEQGDSAMYLCASSLGLHADTEAFFGQGTRLTVV.

The rearrangement uses TRBV4-1 and TRBJ2-7; 8 bases map to TRBD1. Germline V gene lookup returns CDR1 MGHRA and CDR2 YSYEKL. This CDR3 has 16 amino acids. V trimming: 3 bases; J trimming: 2 bases; junction bases outside the gene matches: 9. The CDR3 region has the DNA TGCGCCAGCAGCCAGGCCCCCGGGACAGGAGCCTACGAGCAGTACTTC. Protein product: CASSQAPGTGAYEQYF.

The chain is built from TRBV5-4 and TRBJ1-2, with D maybe TRBD1 (5 bases). V lost 2 bases to trimming and J lost 4 bases, with 6 bases between them. Per germline, CDR1 SGHNT and CDR2 YYREEE (reference sequence). The CDR3 extends over 12 amino acids. The CDR3 sequence: CASSLDSYGYTF. Here the CDR3 DNA reads TGTGCCAGCAGCTTAGACAGCTATGGCTACACCTTC.

V and J are TRBV2 and TRBJ2-7; D uncertain. V shed 3 bases and J shed 6 bases, with 15 bases lying between them. CDR1 SNHLY and CDR2 FYNNEI come from the germline V gene. This CDR3 spans 14 amino acids. CDR3 protein: CASSESLRTSEQYV. CDR3 sequence (DNA): TGTGCCAGCAGTGAGTCACTTAGAACGTCCGAGCAGTACGTC.

The genes are TRBV30 and TRBJ2-3, with TRBD2 matching over 8 bases. Unmatched junction bases numbered 7, after V lost 5 bases and J lost 6 bases. Germline V CDR1 and CDR2: GTSNPN, SVGIG (reference sequence). This CDR3 comprises 13 residues. CDR3 region: CAWQAGAGDTQYF. CDR3 nucleotides: TGTGCCTGGCAAGCGGGAGCGGGGGATACGCAGTATTTT. Combining the CDR3 with reference TRBV30 and TRBJ2-3 gives the whole variable domain SQTIHQWPATLVQPVGSPLSLECTVEGTSNPNLYWYRQAAGRGLQLLFYSVGIGQISSEVPQNLSASRPQDRQFILSSKKLLLSDSGFYLCAWQAGAGDTQYFGPGTRLTVL.